These 18 T cell receptor beta chains originate from one sample sequenced in a study of cytomegalovirus exposure and HLA in healthy donors. Amplification used 60 Vbeta primers and 13 Jbeta primers. The method was immunoSEQ multiplex PCR; TCRdb's version includes in-frame clones alone and lacks a portion of them. The sample carries 95,000 to 150,000 clones, 75% to 90% recorded once. Sequencing input: PBMCs. The receptors were sampled from a man aged 35-49 years in good health and CMV-seronegative.

The chain is built from TRBV10-2 and TRBJ2-5, with D unresolved. The end of the DNA is better explained by TRBJ2-7, so the J call may be wrong. CDR3 length: 12 amino acids. The germline CDR1 and CDR2 sequences are WSHSY and SAAADI. The CDR3 DNA sequence: TGCGCCAGCAGTGAGCGAGCCTACGAGCAGTACTTC. Encoded protein: CASSERAYEQYF.

The rearrangement links TRBV11-2 to TRBJ2-7; D not certain. Germline CDR1 is SGHAT and CDR2 is FQNNGV. This CDR3 is built from 12 residues. Trimming shortened V by 3 bases and J by 3 bases, and 6 bases separated the two germline ends. Here the CDR3 reads CASSFSGYEQYF. The CDR3, as DNA: TGTGCCAGCAGCTTCTCGGGCTACGAGCAGTACTTC. Together with reference TRBV11-2 and TRBJ2-7, the CDR3 gives the full variable domain: EAGVAQSPRYKIIEKRQSVAFWCNPISGHATLYWYQQILGQGPKLLIQFQNNGVVDDSQLPKDRFSAERLKGVDSTLKIQPAKLEDSAVYLCASSFSGYEQYFGPGTRLTVT.

The J gene is TRBJ1-5, the V gene TRBV6-5; 7 nucleotides agree with TRBD1. The CDR3 has 13 residues. The V gene's germline CDR1 is MNHEY and CDR2 SVGAGI. Trimming at V came to 4 bases and at J to 7 bases, leaving 4 bases not matched to a gene. The DNA of the CDR3 is TGTGCCAGCAGTTGGGGGACAGCGCAGCCCCAGCATTTT. Translated: CASSWGTAQPQHF.

The V and J genes are TRBV5-1 and TRBJ1-1, with D hard to call. V was clipped by 4 bases and J by 1 base, with 11 bases between them. CDR1 and CDR2 (germline): SGHRS, YFSETQ. The CDR3 is made up of 14 amino acids. CDR3 in amino acids: CASSPLFRNTEAFF. DNA of the CDR3: TGCGCCAGCAGCCCACTCTTTCGGAACACTGAAGCTTTCTTT.

V gene TRBV7-9 combines with J gene TRBJ1-1; D is perhaps TRBD1 (6 bases). Per the germline V gene, CDR1 is SEHNR and CDR2 is FQNEAQ (reference sequence). The V gene lost 5 bases and the J gene lost 0 bases, with 19 bases spanning the gap. The CDR3 is 17 amino acids. The CDR3, as DNA: TGTGCCAGCAGCCCGGGAGGGGGGATCGGACTGAACACTGAAGCTTTCTTT. Its translation: CASSPGGGIGLNTEAFF.

The CDR3 DNA is TGTGCCATCAGTGACGGGAATAACAATGAGCAGTTCTTC. The encoded protein is CAISDGNNNEQFF. The V and J genes are TRBV10-3 and TRBJ2-1; D might be TRBD2 (5 bases). V was clipped by 3 bases and J by 5 bases, with 8 bases between them. The CDR3 spans 13 residues. Germline V gene lookup returns CDR1 ENHRY and CDR2 SYGVKD.

The chain is built from TRBV5-6 and TRBJ1-1; the D is unclear. The V and J ends lost 4 bases and 0 bases respectively, with 13 bases between them. CDR3 length: 15 residues. Germline values: CDR1 SGHDT, CDR2 YYEEEE. The CDR3 sequence: CASSMLPRMNTEAFF. In DNA, the CDR3 is TGTGCCAGCAGCATGCTGCCGCGCATGAACACTGAAGCTTTCTTT.

In this sample, this clone turned up a few times. V gene TRBV27 combines with J gene TRBJ2-5; 10 bases fit TRBD1. This CDR3 has 16 residues. Germline trimming cut 5 bases from V and 1 base from J; bases unmatched to any gene: 7. Germline CDR1 MNHEY, CDR2 SMNVEV (reference sequence). CDR3 DNA: TGTGCCAGCAGTCGACAGGGGGCGCCCACCCAAGAGACCCAGTACTTC. Encoded protein: CASSRQGAPTQETQYF.

The chain combines TRBV4-3 with TRBJ2-2, with 7 bases that match TRBD2. V shed 5 bases, J shed 4 bases, and the junction held 10 bases outside the gene matches. The CDR3 contains 16 residues. Per the germline V gene, CDR1 is LGHNA and CDR2 is YSLEER. As DNA, the CDR3 is TGCGCCAGCAGCAAGAGACTAGCTTCCAGCACCGGGGAGCTGTTTTTT. Translation: CASSKRLASSTGELFF.

CDR3: CAWDFFEGSTEAFF. Here the CDR3 DNA reads TGTGCCTGGGACTTTTTTGAGGGCAGCACTGAAGCTTTCTTT. The chain joins TRBV30 to TRBJ1-1; no firm D call. The ends were cut back, 5 bases at V and 4 bases at J, with 17 bases in the middle. The germline V gene encodes CDR1 GTSNPN and CDR2 SVGIG (reference sequence). There are 14 residues in the CDR3. Full variable domain (missing parts from reference TRBV30 and TRBJ1-1): SQTIHQWPATLVQPVGSPLSLECTVEGTSNPNLYWYRQAAGRGLQLLFYSVGIGQISSEVPQNLSASRPQDRQFILSSKKLLLSDSGFYLCAWDFFEGSTEAFFGQGTRLTVV.

The chain combines TRBV6-4 with TRBJ2-1, with TRBD1 identical over 8 bases. The CDR3 extends over 14 amino acids. CDR1 and CDR2 (germline): MRHNA, SNTAGT. The V and J ends lost 7 bases and 7 bases, in that order; junction bases with no gene match: 9. The DNA for the CDR3 is TGTGCCAGCACCTGGGCGGGACAGGAAAATGAGCAGTTCTTC. Its translation: CASTWAGQENEQFF.

This rearrangement joins TRBV6-5 to TRBJ1-4; TRBD1 is a possible D gene (6 bases). The V gene lost 2 bases and the J gene lost 6 bases, with 10 bases spanning the gap. This CDR3 has 14 residues. CDR1 and CDR2 from the germline V gene are MNHEY and SVGAGI. The CDR3 coding sequence is TGTGCCAGCAGTTACGAGGGGGTGCATGAAAAACTGTTTTTT. Encoded protein: CASSYEGVHEKLFF.

This clone has just one count. V usage is TRBV5-1 and J usage is TRBJ1-4; 7 nucleotides match TRBD1. The V gene end was trimmed by 4 bases and the J gene end by 7 bases; junction bases not matched to a gene: 10. Germline CDR1 reads SGHRS; CDR2 reads YFSETQ. CDR3 size: 15 residues. DNA of the CDR3: TGCGCCAGCAGCCCGCAGACAGGGTTGGGTGAAAAACTGTTTTTT. Translation: CASSPQTGLGEKLFF.

A few counts support this clone. V and J are TRBV18 and TRBJ2-2; D is perhaps TRBD1 (6 bases). V lost 4 bases and J 3 bases, leaving 9 bases between the germline ends. CDR3 length: 14 amino acids. In germline, CDR1 is KGHSH, CDR2 LQKENI. In DNA form, the CDR3 reads TGTGCCAGCTCACGGGGACAAGACACCGGGGAGCTGTTTTTT. It yields the protein CASSRGQDTGELFF. Drawing the rest from reference TRBV18 and TRBJ2-2, the complete variable domain is NAGVMQNPRHLVRRRGQEARLRCSPMKGHSHVYWYRQLPEEGLKFMVYLQKENIIDESGMPKERFSAEFPKEGPSILRIQQVVRGDSAAYFCASSRGQDTGELFFGEGSRLTVL.

For this clone: Mismatch with germline at one junction end may stem from a read error. The chain couples TRBV7-9 to TRBJ2-7; the match to TRBD1 covers 7 bases. The CDR3 is made up of 16 amino acids. Germline V CDR1 and CDR2: SEHNR, FQNEAQ (reference sequence). DNA of the CDR3: TGTTCCAGCACCCCCGATGGGGCAGGGGGAGCCTACGAGCAGTACTTC. As protein: CSSTPDGAGGAYEQYF.

The count of this clone is one. The chain couples TRBV7-8 to TRBJ2-1, with 9 bases matching TRBD1. The V gene's germline CDR1 is SGHVS and CDR2 FQNEAQ. V dropped 1 base and J dropped 5; count of bases not matched to a gene: 3. This CDR3 region has 15 residues. The CDR3 spells CASSLDGTGNNEQFF. The CDR3 bases are TGTGCCAGCAGCTTAGATGGGACAGGGAACAATGAGCAGTTCTTC. The full variable domain, its missing parts supplied by reference TRBV7-8 and TRBJ2-1, is GAGVSQSPRYKVAKRGQDVALRCDPISGHVSLFWYQQALGQGPEFLTYFQNEAQLDKSGLPSDRFFAERPEGSVSTLKIQRTQQEDSAVYLCASSLDGTGNNEQFFGPGTRLTVL.

The chain couples TRBV4-3 to TRBJ2-3; 12 bases agree with TRBD2. Germline assignment: CDR1 LGHNA and CDR2 YSLEER. V dropped 8 bases and J dropped 2; count of bases not matched to a gene: 5. This CDR3 is 15 amino acids long. CDR3 sequence (DNA): TGCGCCAGCGGCAGGACTAGCGGGACCACAGATACGCAGTATTTT. Translated: CASGRTSGTTDTQYF.

This clone was detected only a few times. This sequence joins TRBV7-2 and TRBJ2-1; a weak D match, TRBD1 (5 bases). Germline V gene lookup returns CDR1 SGHTA and CDR2 FQGNSA. This CDR3 spans 12 amino acids. V was shortened by 2 bases and J by 10 bases, with 9 bases between the two germline ends. CDR3 bases: TGTGCCAGCAGCTTACGCCCAGGGGAGCAGTTCTTC. Amino acids: CASSLRPGEQFF.